This is a list of T cell receptor beta chains from one sample in a study of spatial heterogeneity in lung cancer. TCRdb recomputed calls from the 5' RACE reads with MiXCR, one row per CDR3 protein. The sample holds 60,000 to 85,000 distinct CDR3 sequences, less than 9.5% seen once. This specimen was PBMCs, taken at follow-up. These TCRs come from a female donor with early-stage non-small cell lung cancer. Both conserved end residues are trimmed from each CDR3. Fields, in order: V gene, J gene, CDR3 protein.

TRBV7-9	TRBJ1-1	ASSRSILRAEAF
TRBV19	TRBJ2-7	ASRPPGAGAYEQY
TRBV4-2	TRBJ2-7	ASKGRGLEQY
TRBV6-1	TRBJ2-7	ASSVGFGYEQY
TRBV5-4	TRBJ2-6	ASSPLVSGANVLT
TRBV4-1	TRBJ1-5	ASSQDLSNQPQH
TRBV20-1	TRBJ2-7	SASPGGGTTFYEQY
TRBV9	TRBJ2-1	ASSLLVGGSYNEQF
TRBV20-1	TRBJ2-4	SAIVAKNIQY
TRBV6-1	TRBJ1-2	ASSEAMRYGYT
TRBV9	TRBJ2-2	ASSRLAGLHTGELF
TRBV4-2	TRBJ2-4	ASSPQGQGNIQY
TRBV5-1	TRBJ2-3	ASSHGLAGASTDTQY
TRBV11-3	TRBJ2-1	ASSSRTSLYNEQF
TRBV5-4	TRBJ2-4	ASSLFPPSENIQY
TRBV12-5	TRBJ1-1	ASGSGQAF
TRBV28	TRBJ1-5	ASNPGRLNQPQH
TRBV7-9	TRBJ2-2	ASSLPNRVLATTTGELF
TRBV28	TRBJ2-1	ASRVSSYNEQF
TRBV6-1	TRBJ2-2	ASNPPGLRGELF
TRBV20-1	TRBJ1-1	SARDPGQTNTEAF
TRBV29-1	TRBJ2-7	SVLLLDRHYEQY
TRBV28	TRBJ2-7	ASRTSGASSYEQY
TRBV7-3	TRBJ2-2	ASSSSDNTGELF
TRBV2	TRBJ2-1	ASSGGLGSYNEQF
TRBV7-8	TRBJ2-7	ASSLETFYEQY
TRBV5-5	TRBJ2-2	ASSPGTAFTGELF
TRBV10-3	TRBJ2-1	AIRAGLAGAEQF
TRBV20-1	TRBJ1-5	SAEDRGVNQPQH
TRBV5-1	TRBJ1-4	ASSKPGQGSEKLF
TRBV10-3	TRBJ2-1	AVAASYIERYTRNEQF
TRBV13	TRBJ2-2	ASSTAGADTGELF
TRBV7-3	TRBJ2-3	ASSSMTREDTQY
TRBV3-1	TRBJ2-5	ASSRTVAPTETQY
TRBV7-3	TRBJ2-6	ASSLGGQGAGANVLT
TRBV6-2/TRBV6-3	TRBJ2-1	ASSYSSAGGLGEQF
TRBV7-6	TRBJ2-1	ASSHGQNNEQF
TRBV29-1	TRBJ1-2	SLDRLYGYT
TRBV5-1	TRBJ2-3	ASSASKEHSPRSTQY
TRBV3-1	TRBJ1-1	ASSQESRARTEAF
TRBV9	TRBJ2-5	ASSVELAGETQY
TRBV11-2	TRBJ2-1	ASSFGLDNEQF
TRBV7-9	TRBJ1-2	ASSAQGFLKGGYT
TRBV11-2	TRBJ1-3	ASRPRVSGNTIY
TRBV12-3/TRBV12-4	TRBJ1-2	ASSLAPGEDGYT
TRBV7-8	TRBJ2-5	ATEGAETQY
TRBV15	TRBJ1-4	ATSVPLTLGNEKLF
TRBV20-1	TRBJ2-1	SAYTGLAGGVEQF
TRBV28	TRBJ1-4	ASSPSGQLNEKLF
TRBV27	TRBJ2-7	ASSPQGLSSYEQY
TRBV10-3	TRBJ2-7	AISLLGGPYEQY